The 21 T cell receptor beta chains below were found in one sample sequenced in a study of T cells in Graves' hyperthyroidism and ophthalmopathy. The source material, RNA transcripts, was used to amplify TCR beta CDR3 regions. Initially, a first-round RT-PCR of the TCR CDR3 employed the HTBI primer set. Using its own MiXCR run on the multiplex PCR reads, TCRdb lists one record per CDR3 protein. The sample consists of 550,000 to 600,000 distinct CDR3 sequences, over 15% of them appearing once. The sequenced sample was blood. The receptors come from a woman under 30 with Graves' hyperthyroidism.

This clonotype was seen more than once but under ten times. The V and J genes are TRBV6-2 or TRBV6-3 and TRBJ1-1; D is uncertain. CDR3 length: 13 amino acids. Trimming removed 4 bases at V and 2 bases at J, with 8 bases between. CDR1 is MNHEY and CDR2 is SVGEGT in the germline V gene. CDR3 sequence: CASSSFANTEAFF. For the CDR3, the DNA is TGTGCCAGCAGTTCTTTCGCAAACACTGAAGCTTTCTTT.

This clonotype was found many times. The V gene is TRBV28, the J gene TRBJ1-5; D is uncertain. Germline lookup yields CDR1 MDHEN and CDR2 SYDVKM. The CDR3 sequence is 14 residues long. Trimming cost V 7 bases and J 1 base, with 11 bases left between them. DNA of the CDR3: TGTGCCAGCACAGGCTTGGCAAGCAATCAGCCCCAGCATTTT. As protein: CASTGLASNQPQHF.

This chain connects TRBV14 to TRBJ1-3; D perhaps matches TRBD1 (6 bases). Between the trimmed V and J ends, which lost 5 bases and 2 bases, there was a span of 13 bases. The CDR3 is 15 residues long. Germline CDR1 is SGHDN and CDR2 is FVKESK. CDR3 sequence reads: CASSKARQAGNTIYF. The CDR3 coding sequence is TGTGCCAGCAGCAAAGCCCGACAGGCTGGAAACACCATATATTTT.

The CDR3 loop is CASSQLNYRVHEQYF. CDR3 coding DNA: TGTGCCAGCAGCCAACTTAATTACAGGGTTCACGAGCAGTACTTC. The chain has TRBV14 and TRBJ2-7; D might be TRBD1 (6 bases). V lost 2 bases and J lost 5, with 16 bases in between. This CDR3 spans 15 amino acids. CDR1 is SGHDN, CDR2 FVKESK, per germline. Full variable domain (missing parts from reference TRBV14 and TRBJ2-7): EAGVTQFPSHSVIEKGQTVTLRCDPISGHDNLYWYRRVMGKEIKFLLHFVKESKQDESGMPNNRFLAERTGGTYSTLKVQPAELEDSGVYFCASSQLNYRVHEQYFGPGTRLTVT.

The chain employs TRBV20-1 and TRBJ1-2; tentative D call: TRBD1 (5 bases). V gave up 0 bases and J gave up 2 bases, with 13 bases separating them. Germline V gives CDR1 DFQATT, CDR2 SNEGSKA (reference sequence). The CDR3 has 15 amino acids. The DNA of the CDR3 is TGCAGTGCTAGAGATTATGGGGGAGTGAACTATGGCTACACCTTC. Its protein product is CSARDYGGVNYGYTF.

The chain is built from TRBV27 and TRBJ2-1, with D possibly being TRBD2 (5 bases). Between the trimmed V and J ends, which lost 2 bases and 2 bases, there was a span of 10 bases. Per the germline V gene, CDR1 is MNHEY and CDR2 is SMNVEV (reference sequence). The length of the CDR3 is 15 residues. CDR3: CASSLVGDPYNEQFF. CDR3 in DNA: TGTGCCAGCAGTTTAGTGGGAGACCCCTACAATGAGCAGTTCTTC.

The J gene is TRBJ1-2, the V gene TRBV6-2 or TRBV6-3, with a tentative D call TRBD1 (6 bases). The CDR3 loop spans 14 amino acids. V lost 5 bases and J lost 4, with 14 bases in between. Germline V gives CDR1 MNHEY, CDR2 SVGEGT. CDR3 region: CASSRGGGLYGYTF. CDR3 in DNA: TGTGCCAGCAGTCGAGGCGGGGGCCTCTATGGCTACACCTTC.

This clonotype came up a few times. This chain links TRBV4-2 with TRBJ2-7; tentative D call: TRBD1 (6 bases). The CDR3 length is 14 residues. CDR1 is LGHNA, CDR2 YNFKEQ, per germline. V lost 0 bases, J lost 5 bases, and 11 bases lay in between. The CDR3 bases are TGTGCCAGCAGCCAAGAAGGGGGTTTTAACGAGCAGTACTTC. Translation: CASSQEGGFNEQYF.

This clonotype was observed a handful of times. Here the CDR3 DNA reads TGCAGCGTTGTGACGGCCTCTGGGGCCAACGTCCTGACTTTC. This encodes CSVVTASGANVLTF. J is TRBJ2-6 and V is TRBV29-1; D is unclear. V was cut by 4 bases and J by 0 bases, with 7 bases left in between. The CDR3 loop spans 14 amino acids. Germline V gene data show CDR1 as SQVTM and CDR2 as ANQGSEA.

This clonotype was found many times. J is TRBJ1-1 and V is TRBV5-1, with D unclear. Per the germline V gene, CDR1 is SGHRS and CDR2 is YFSETQ. V shed 4 bases and J shed 1 base, with 11 bases lying between them. The CDR3 consists of 14 residues. The CDR3 loop is CASSTRASNTEAFF. The DNA of the CDR3 is TGCGCCAGCAGCACCCGGGCCTCGAACACTGAAGCTTTCTTT.

This clonotype was detected ten times or more. This chain uses TRBV6-2 or TRBV6-3 with TRBJ2-7, with D possibly TRBD2 on 5 matching bases. Per the germline V gene, CDR1 is MNHEY and CDR2 is SVGEGT. The CDR3 covers 13 residues. V lost 0 bases, J lost 3 bases, and 6 bases lay in between. The CDR3 region is CASSYSDYYEQYF. Here the CDR3 DNA reads TGTGCCAGCAGTTACTCCGACTACTACGAGCAGTACTTC.

In this sample, this clonotype turned up a few times. This chain joins TRBV2 and TRBJ2-5; TRBD2 matches at 16 bases. J lost 3 bases, V lost 5 bases, and 12 bases had no gene match. CDR3 length: 19 amino acids. The germline V gene encodes CDR1 SNHLY and CDR2 FYNNEI. The DNA of the CDR3 is TGTGCCAGCAGTCGTTCGGGGGGGGGACTAGCGGGAGGGGAAGAGACCCAGTACTTC. Its protein product is CASSRSGGGLAGGEETQYF.

The CDR3 bases are TGTGCCAGCAGTAAGCAGGAGGATGCTTTCTTT. This gives the protein CASSKQEDAFF. J is TRBJ1-1 and V is TRBV7-9; no clear D gene. The CDR3 totals 11 residues. Germline CDR1 and CDR2: SEHNR and FQNEAQ (reference sequence). Trimming stripped 6 bases from V and 11 bases from J, with 13 bases between.

The chain employs TRBV19 and TRBJ2-2, with no clear D. The V gene lost 9 bases and the J gene lost 0 bases, with 20 bases spanning the gap. The CDR3 extends over 17 amino acids. The germline V gene encodes CDR1 LNHDA and CDR2 SQIVND (reference sequence). As DNA, the CDR3 is TGTGCCAGCCAAACCTCCTTACCCACCTCGAACACCGGGGAGCTGTTTTTT. It is translated as CASQTSLPTSNTGELFF. The full variable domain, with the rest looked up from reference TRBV19 and TRBJ2-2, is DGGITQSPKYLFRKEGQNVTLSCEQNLNHDAMYWYRQDPGQGLRLIYYSQIVNDFQKGDIAEGYSVSREKKESFPLTVTSAQKNPTAFYLCASQTSLPTSNTGELFFGEGSRLTVL.

This clonotype was seen many times. The chain recombines TRBV12-3 or TRBV12-4 with TRBJ1-1, with D hard to call. The CDR3 consists of 14 residues. V dropped 6 bases and J dropped 0 bases, with 11 bases sitting between them. The DNA of the CDR3 is TGTGCCAGCAGCCCCTTTGGGATGAACACTGAAGCTTTCTTT. Encoded protein: CASSPFGMNTEAFF.

In this sample, this clonotype turned up many times. The chain uses TRBV28 and TRBJ2-3; 8 bases map to TRBD2. The CDR3 has 15 amino acids. V trimming: 3 bases; J trimming: 3 bases; junction bases outside the gene matches: 5. Germline V lookup: CDR1 MDHEN, CDR2 SYDVKM. In DNA form, the CDR3 reads TGTGCCAGCAGTTTCCCGGGACTAGGGACAGATACGCAGTATTTT. This codes for CASSFPGLGTDTQYF.

The chain carries TRBV5-1 and TRBJ1-3; D not resolved. The germline CDR1 and CDR2 sequences are SGHRS and YFSETQ. The CDR3 extends over 14 amino acids. V lost 0 bases to trimming and J lost 4 bases, with 8 bases between them. CDR3: CASSLDQRGNTIYF. CDR3 DNA: TGCGCCAGCAGCTTGGACCAGCGCGGAAACACCATATATTTT.

The table lists this clonotype with a few counts. The J gene is TRBJ2-1, the V gene TRBV6-1; possible D gene TRBD2, 6 bases. V shed 6 bases and J shed 8 bases, with 14 bases lying between them. CDR1 is MNHNS, CDR2 SASEGT, per germline. The CDR3 is made up of 13 amino acids. The CDR3 spells CASRAREWDEQFF. In DNA form, the CDR3 reads TGTGCCAGCAGAGCCCGGGAGTGGGATGAGCAGTTCTTC.

This clonotype was seen more than once but under ten times. The chain joins TRBV30 to TRBJ2-7, with 9 positions matching TRBD2. There are 13 residues in the CDR3. With V trimmed by 2 bases and J by 3 bases, 2 bases remained unmatched. The germline V gene encodes CDR1 GTSNPN and CDR2 SVGIG (reference sequence). CDR3 residues: CAWSLTSGYEQYF. DNA for the CDR3: TGTGCCTGGAGTTTGACTAGCGGCTACGAGCAGTACTTC.

This clonotype occurred many times. V gene TRBV7-8 combines with J gene TRBJ2-2, with 10 bases aligning to TRBD2. The CDR3 has 15 amino acids. The germline gives CDR1 SGHVS, CDR2 FQNEAQ. V shed 3 bases, J shed 6 bases, and the junction held 4 bases outside the gene matches. CDR3 residues: CASSFSSGSPGELFF. The DNA for the CDR3 is TGTGCCAGCAGCTTTTCTAGCGGGAGCCCCGGGGAGCTGTTTTTT.

The table lists this clonotype with many counts. The V and J genes are TRBV6-2 or TRBV6-3 and TRBJ2-7; D possibly uses TRBD1 or TRBD2 (6 bases each). This CDR3 spans 18 amino acids. Trimming stripped 0 bases from V and 1 base from J, with 19 bases between. Germline V gene sequence: CDR1 MNHEY, CDR2 SVGEGT. CDR3 residues: CASSYSRGLGPRSYEQYF. The CDR3 DNA is TGTGCCAGCAGTTACTCTCGGGGGCTGGGCCCACGTTCCTACGAGCAGTACTTC.